Listed below are T cell receptor beta chains from one sample, sequenced in a study of blood T cell repertoires in COVID-19. The method was immunoSEQ multiplex PCR; TCRdb's version includes in-frame clones alone and lacks a portion of them. Of approximately 50,000 clones detected, more than 70% appear once; the ten largest clones hold approximately 6.4%. The specimen was peripheral blood. These receptors all come from a man aged 55 to 70 with acute or convalescent COVID-19. Each CDR3 is given with its conserved first and last residue. The D gene is left open where the match is weak. A clone size is listed for some rows: how often the clone was seen (once, few, many), or a class if it is expanded.

j_gene,d_gene,v_gene,abundance,CDR3nt,CDR3aa
TRBJ1-2,TRBD1,TRBV7-9,NA,TGTGCCAGCAGCTTAACTGGGACAGGGGTCTATGGCTACACCTTC,CASSLTGTGVYGYTF
TRBJ1-1,NA,TRBV7-9,NA,TGTGCCAGCAGCTTAGCAGGGGTAAACACTGAAGCTTTCTTT,CASSLAGVNTEAFF
TRBJ1-1,TRBD1,TRBV28,NA,TGTGCCAGCAGCTCTATTGGACAGGGAAAAACTGAAGCTTTCTTT,CASSSIGQGKTEAFF
TRBJ2-7,TRBD1,TRBV7-9,NA,TGTGCCAGCAGCTCGGGGACAGGGATGGTTATGGGATCCTACGAGCAGTACTTC,CASSSGTGMVMGSYEQYF
TRBJ2-7,NA,TRBV6-5,NA,TGTGCCATCGGACAGCCCGGTTACGAGCAGTACTTC,CAIGQPGYEQYF
TRBJ1-3,TRBD1,TRBV9,few,TGTGCCAGCAGCGTAGGACAGGGGGCACTCGGAAACACCATATATTTT,CASSVGQGALGNTIYF
TRBJ1-5,NA,TRBV4-1,NA,TGCGCCAGCAGCCAATTATACCGAGGGGGTCAGCCCCAGCATTTT,CASSQLYRGGQPQHF
TRBJ1-4,NA,TRBV6-6,NA,TGTGCCAGCAGCCTGACATGGCTTAATGAAAAACTGTTTTTT,CASSLTWLNEKLFF
TRBJ1-6,TRBD1,TRBV5-1,few,TGCGCCAGCAGTACAGGGGTCGACTCACCCCTCCACTTT,CASSTGVDSPLHF
TRBJ1-4,NA,TRBV6-5,NA,TGTGCCAGCAGTCCAGGGGTCGCTAATGAAAAACTGTTTTTT,CASSPGVANEKLFF
TRBJ2-1,NA,TRBV9,few,TGTGCCAGCAGCCGAAGTGATGGGGGGAGCGGTGAGCAGTTCTTC,CASSRSDGGSGEQFF
TRBJ1-1,NA,TRBV15,NA,TGTGCCACCAGCAGAGATCCCGGGAACACTGAAGCTTTCTTT,CATSRDPGNTEAFF
TRBJ2-2,NA,TRBV28,NA,TGTGCCAGCAGTCCAGCCTACTCAGGGGAGGGTTACACCGGGGAGCTGTTTTTT,CASSPAYSGEGYTGELFF
TRBJ2-2,TRBD2,TRBV5-4,NA,TGTGCCAGCAGCCGTAGCGGGGGGAACACCGGGGAGCTGTTTTTT,CASSRSGGNTGELFF
TRBJ1-2,NA,TRBV5-1,NA,TGCGCCAGCAGCGGGCGCTTTGTGGCAGGACTCCGGGGCTACACCTTC,CASSGRFVAGLRGYTF
TRBJ2-1,TRBD1,TRBV29-1,once,TGCAGCGTAGCCGGACAGGGGTCCTACAATGAGCAGTTCTTC,CSVAGQGSYNEQFF
TRBJ2-2,NA,TRBV3-1/TRBV3-2,NA,TGTGCCAGCCAGAAAATGAACACCGGGGAGCTGTTTTTT,CASQKMNTGELFF
TRBJ1-2,TRBD1,TRBV28,few,TGTGCCAGCAGTCGGGATTTCGACAGGGTCGTAGATCCTATAGACTATGGCTACACCTTC,CASSRDFDRVVDPIDYGYTF
TRBJ2-7,TRBD1,TRBV27,NA,TGTGCCAGCAGCCTTGGGGGACAGGGGGCGCAAGAGCAGTACTTC,CASSLGGQGAQEQYF
TRBJ1-4,TRBD1,TRBV5-1,NA,TGCGCCAGCAGTGACAGACAGGGGGTCGGTGAAAAACTGTTTTTT,CASSDRQGVGEKLFF
TRBJ2-1,TRBD2,TRBV7-9,NA,TGTGCCAGCAGCTCCTCCGGGACTAGCATCTACAATGAGCAGTTCTTC,CASSSSGTSIYNEQFF
TRBJ1-2,NA,TRBV30,once,TGTGCCTGGAGCGGGGAGGCGGGTAGCTATGGCTACACCTTC,CAWSGEAGSYGYTF
TRBJ1-5,TRBD1,TRBV2,NA,TGTGCCAGCAGGACAGGGACGGGTCAGCCCCAGCATTTT,CASRTGTGQPQHF
TRBJ2-2,TRBD1,TRBV19,NA,TGTGCCAGTATACGGACAGGGCGAAACACCGGGGAGCTGTTTTTT,CASIRTGRNTGELFF
TRBJ2-5,NA,TRBV11-2,NA,TGTGCCAGCAGCTTATTCCCCCCGGCGACACAGGGGACCCAGTACTTC,CASSLFPPATQGTQYF
TRBJ1-2,TRBD1,TRBV19,NA,TGTGCCAGTAGTATCAGGGGACAGCCTAACTATGGCTACACCTTC,CASSIRGQPNYGYTF
TRBJ1-1,TRBD1,TRBV2,NA,TGTGCCAGCAAAATTGAGGGGGCGGCTGAAGCTTTCTTT,CASKIEGAAEAFF
TRBJ1-5,NA,TRBV27,NA,TGTGCCAGCAGTTTTCCCGGTCAGCCCCAGCATTTT,CASSFPGQPQHF
TRBJ2-2,TRBD2,TRBV3-1/TRBV3-2,NA,TGTGCCAGCAGCCTTGGGACAGACAAACTAGCGGGAGCCGGGGAGCTGTTTTTT,CASSLGTDKLAGAGELFF